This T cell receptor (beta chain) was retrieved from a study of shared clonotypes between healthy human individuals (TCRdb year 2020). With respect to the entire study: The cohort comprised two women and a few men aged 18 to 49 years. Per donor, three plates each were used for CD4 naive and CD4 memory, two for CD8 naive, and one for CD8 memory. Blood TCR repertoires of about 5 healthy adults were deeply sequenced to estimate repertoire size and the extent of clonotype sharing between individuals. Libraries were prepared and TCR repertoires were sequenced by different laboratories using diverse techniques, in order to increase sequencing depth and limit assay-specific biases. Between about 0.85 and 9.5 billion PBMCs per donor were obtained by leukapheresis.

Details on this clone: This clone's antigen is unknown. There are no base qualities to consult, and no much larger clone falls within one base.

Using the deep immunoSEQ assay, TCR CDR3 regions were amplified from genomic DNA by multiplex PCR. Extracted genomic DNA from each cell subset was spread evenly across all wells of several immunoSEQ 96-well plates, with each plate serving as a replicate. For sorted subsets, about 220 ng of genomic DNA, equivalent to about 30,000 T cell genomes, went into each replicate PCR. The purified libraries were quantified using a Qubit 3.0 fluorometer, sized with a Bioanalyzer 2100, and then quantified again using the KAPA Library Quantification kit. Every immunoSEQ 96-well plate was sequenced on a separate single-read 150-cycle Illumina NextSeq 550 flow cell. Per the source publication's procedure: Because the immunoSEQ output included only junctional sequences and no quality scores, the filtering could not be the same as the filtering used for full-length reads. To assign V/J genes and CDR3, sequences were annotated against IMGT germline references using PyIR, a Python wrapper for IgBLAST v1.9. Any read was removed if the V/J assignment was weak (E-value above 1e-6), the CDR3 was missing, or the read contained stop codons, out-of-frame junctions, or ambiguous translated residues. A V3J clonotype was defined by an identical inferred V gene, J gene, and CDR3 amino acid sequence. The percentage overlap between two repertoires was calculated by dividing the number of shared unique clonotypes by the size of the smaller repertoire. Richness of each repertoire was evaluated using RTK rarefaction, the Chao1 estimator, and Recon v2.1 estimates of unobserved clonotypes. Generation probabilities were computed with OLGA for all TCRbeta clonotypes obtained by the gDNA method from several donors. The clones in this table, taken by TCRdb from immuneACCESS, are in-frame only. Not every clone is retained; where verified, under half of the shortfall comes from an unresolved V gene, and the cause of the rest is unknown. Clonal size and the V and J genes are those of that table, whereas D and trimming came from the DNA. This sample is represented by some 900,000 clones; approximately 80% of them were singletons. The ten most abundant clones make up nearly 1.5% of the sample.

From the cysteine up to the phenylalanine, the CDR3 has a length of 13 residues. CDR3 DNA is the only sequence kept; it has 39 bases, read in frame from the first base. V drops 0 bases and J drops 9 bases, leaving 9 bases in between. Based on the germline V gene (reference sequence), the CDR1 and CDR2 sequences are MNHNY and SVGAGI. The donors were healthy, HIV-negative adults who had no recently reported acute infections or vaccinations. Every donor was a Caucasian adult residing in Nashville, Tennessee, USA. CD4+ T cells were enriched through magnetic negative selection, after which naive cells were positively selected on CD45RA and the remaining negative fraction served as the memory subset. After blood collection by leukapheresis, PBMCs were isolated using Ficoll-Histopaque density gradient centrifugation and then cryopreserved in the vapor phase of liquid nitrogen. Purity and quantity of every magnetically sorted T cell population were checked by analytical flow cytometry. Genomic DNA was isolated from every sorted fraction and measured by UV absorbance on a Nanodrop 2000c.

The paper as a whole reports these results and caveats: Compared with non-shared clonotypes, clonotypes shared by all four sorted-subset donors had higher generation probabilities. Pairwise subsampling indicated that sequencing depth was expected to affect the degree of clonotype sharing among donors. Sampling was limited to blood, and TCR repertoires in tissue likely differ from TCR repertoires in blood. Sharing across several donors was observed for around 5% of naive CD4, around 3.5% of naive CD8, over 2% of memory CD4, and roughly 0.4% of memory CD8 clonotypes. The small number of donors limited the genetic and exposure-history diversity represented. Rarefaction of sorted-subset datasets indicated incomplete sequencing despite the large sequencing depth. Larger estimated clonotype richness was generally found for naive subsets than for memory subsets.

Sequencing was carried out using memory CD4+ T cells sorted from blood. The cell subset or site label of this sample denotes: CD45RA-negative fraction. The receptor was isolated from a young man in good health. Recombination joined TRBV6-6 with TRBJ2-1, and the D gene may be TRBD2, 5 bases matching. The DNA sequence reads TGTGCCAGCAGTTACTCGGATGGAGGTGAGCAGTTCTTC. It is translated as CASSYSDGGEQFF.